The rows below give T cell receptor beta chains drawn from one sample of a study of T cell changes during pregnancy in multiple sclerosis. Data came from immunoSEQ multiplex PCR; TCRdb stores just in-frame clones and leaves some out. In the table there are roughly 86,000 clones, around 94% of which are singletons. The material sequenced was peripheral blood, taken in the first trimester of pregnancy. The receptor source for this set is a female donor with multiple sclerosis, enrolled in a pregnancy study. CDR3s include the opening cysteine and the closing phenylalanine or tryptophan. D genes are given only for firm matches. Clone size appears in some rows only: once, few, many, or a class for an expanded clone.

TRBD1,TRBJ1-5,TRBV2,.,16,TGTGCCAGCAGCGACCGACAGGGGGCTCTCAATCAGCCCCAGCATTTT,CASSDRQGALNQPQHF
TRBD2,TRBJ2-7,TRBV6-1,.,18,TGTGCCAGCAGTGAAGCCATAGCCGGGACTAGCCAAATCTACGAGCAGTACTTC,CASSEAIAGTSQIYEQYF
.,TRBJ2-5,TRBV27,.,11,TGTGCCACCATGTACCAAGAGACCCAGTACTTC,CATMYQETQYF
.,TRBJ2-5,TRBV6-1,.,14,TGTGCCAGCAGTGTAGGACAGAGCCAAGAGACCCAGTACTTC,CASSVGQSQETQYF
TRBD1,TRBJ1-2,TRBV7-9,.,16,TGTGCCAGCAGCTTTGGCCAGCAGACAGGGGAGCGTGGCTACACCTTC,CASSFGQQTGERGYTF
TRBD1,TRBJ1-5,TRBV28,.,16,TGTGCCAGCAGTTTGGCCAGGGGGCAAAGCAATCAGCCCCAGCATTTT,CASSLARGQSNQPQHF
.,TRBJ1-4,TRBV19,.,13,TGTGCCAGTAGTATTCTAGAAGGTGAAAAACTGTTTTTT,CASSILEGEKLFF
.,TRBJ1-5,TRBV27,.,19,TGTGCCAGCAGTCCTTTGACAGGAGTTAATCCCTCGGGCAATCAGCCCCAGCATTTT,CASSPLTGVNPSGNQPQHF
.,TRBJ1-1,TRBV7-9,.,14,TGTGCCAGCAGCGCATATCGCAGGGACACTGAAGCTTTCTTT,CASSAYRRDTEAFF
.,TRBJ2-1,TRBV6-5,.,14,TGTGCCAGCAGTTACTCAGACAGCGTGAGTGAGCAGTTCTTC,CASSYSDSVSEQFF
TRBD1,TRBJ2-7,TRBV15,.,15,TGTGCCACCTCCCGGGGAGGACAGGGGACCTACGAGCAGTACTTC,CATSRGGQGTYEQYF
.,TRBJ2-7,TRBV19,.,13,TGTGCCAGTAGTCCGGGACACCTTTACGAGCAGTACTTC,CASSPGHLYEQYF
.,TRBJ2-2,TRBV5-4,.,13,TGTGCCAGCAGCTTGGGGTGGCAGGGGGAGCTGTTTTTT,CASSLGWQGELFF
.,TRBJ1-2,TRBV21-1,.,18,TGTGCCAGCAGCAAATCGGGGGTAGTTGGAGCCCTCGGCTATGGCTACACCTTC,CASSKSGVVGALGYGYTF
.,TRBJ2-5,TRBV9,.,14,TGTGCCAGCAGCGTAGCAGGGGCTAAAGAGACCCAGTACTTC,CASSVAGAKETQYF
.,TRBJ2-2,TRBV5-8,.,15,TGTGCCAGCAGCCGATCCCGACAGGTCGCCGGGGAGCTGTTTTTT,CASSRSRQVAGELFF
.,TRBJ2-1,TRBV9,.,12,TGTGCCAGCAGCGTGTCGGTCAATGAGCAGTTCTTC,CASSVSVNEQFF
.,TRBJ2-7,TRBV5-6,.,12,TGTGCCAGCAGCTTGGGTACCTACGAGCAGTACTTC,CASSLGTYEQYF
TRBD1,TRBJ2-7,TRBV6-6,.,13,TGTGCCAGCAGTTACCCCAGGGGGCGCGAGCAGTACTTC,CASSYPRGREQYF
TRBD1,TRBJ2-1,TRBV4-2,.,15,TGTGCCAGCAGCCCGACCGGGACAGGGGCCAATGAGCAGTTCTTC,CASSPTGTGANEQFF
.,TRBJ2-1,TRBV19,few,13,TGTGCCAGTAGTATTAGGACAGACAATGAGCAGTTCTTC,CASSIRTDNEQFF
.,TRBJ2-3,TRBV5-4,.,15,TGTGCCAGCAGCTTGGTCGGGGGGCCCACAGATACGCAGTATTTT,CASSLVGGPTDTQYF
TRBD2,TRBJ2-1,TRBV7-2,.,16,TGTGCCAGCAGCTCCCGGACTAGCGGGGCCTACAATGAGCAGTTCTTC,CASSSRTSGAYNEQFF
.,TRBJ1-2,TRBV30,.,13,TGTGCCTGGACAGACAGCGAGAACTATGGCTACACCTTC,CAWTDSENYGYTF
.,TRBJ1-2,TRBV4-1,.,15,TGCGCCAGCAGCCTCCAGAGGTCAGTTGACTATGGCTACACCTTC,CASSLQRSVDYGYTF
TRBD1,TRBJ2-7,TRBV6-6,.,14,TGTGCCAGCAGTAGACCGGGACAGGCCTACGAGCAGTACTTC,CASSRPGQAYEQYF
TRBD2,TRBJ2-2,TRBV5-6,.,18,TGTGCCAGCAGCTTGGTAGTTAGCGGCGTCGGGGGGACCGGGGAGCTGTTTTTT,CASSLVVSGVGGTGELFF
TRBD2,TRBJ2-6,TRBV28,.,17,TGTGCCAGCAGTTTGACGTCTAGCGGGAGTGGCGCCAACGTCCTGACTTTC,CASSLTSSGSGANVLTF
.,TRBJ1-5,TRBV28,.,13,TGTGCCAGCACCTTGAGGATCTGGCAGCCCCAGCATTTT,CASTLRIWQPQHF
.,TRBJ2-3,TRBV6-5,.,12,TGTGCCAGCAGCCCGGACTCTGATACGCAGTATTTT,CASSPDSDTQYF
.,TRBJ1-5,TRBV6-1,.,15,TGTGCCAGCAGTGCTGAGGGTCTCAAGGAACGGCCCCAGCATTTT,CASSAEGLKERPQHF
TRBD2,TRBJ2-2,TRBV6-1,.,14,TGTGCCAGCAGTGGGGGAGGGGACACCGGGGAGCTGTTTTTT,CASSGGGDTGELFF
.,TRBJ2-5,TRBV15,.,14,TGTGCCACCAGCGGAGGACAGACCCAAGAGACCCAGTACTTC,CATSGGQTQETQYF
TRBD1,TRBJ2-5,TRBV29-1,.,14,TGCAGCGCCACGGACAGGGACCAACGAGAGACCCAGTACTTC,CSATDRDQRETQYF
TRBD1,TRBJ1-2,TRBV5-6,.,14,TGTGCCAGCAGCTTGCAGGACAGGGGACGTGGCTACACCTTC,CASSLQDRGRGYTF
.,TRBJ2-7,TRBV23-1,.,12,TGCGCCAGCAGTCCTACAGCCTACGAGCAGTACTTC,CASSPTAYEQYF
TRBD2,TRBJ2-2,TRBV10-3,.,12,TGTGCCAGCAGCGGGGGCACCGGGGAGCTGTTTTTT,CASSGGTGELFF
.,TRBJ2-7,TRBV10-3,.,15,TGTGCCATCAGCCGTACTACGGGACACACCTACGAGCAGTACTTC,CAISRTTGHTYEQYF
TRBD2,TRBJ2-1,TRBV10-3,.,21,TGTGCCATCAGTGAGTTTCCGGGACTAGCGGGAGCCGGGCAATGGGCTAATGAGCAGTTCTTC,CAISEFPGLAGAGQWANEQFF
.,TRBJ2-3,TRBV9,.,16,TGTGCCAGCAGCGTTACGGGACTCCCTGGGTCAGATACGCAGTATTTT,CASSVTGLPGSDTQYF
TRBD2,TRBJ2-1,TRBV7-9,.,15,TGTGCCAGCAGCCCGGGACTAGCGTCCTACAATGAGCAGTTCTTC,CASSPGLASYNEQFF
.,TRBJ1-1,TRBV28,.,17,TGTGCCAGCCCGCCCAAACAGGTGGGTAGCTCGAACACTGAAGCTTTCTTT,CASPPKQVGSSNTEAFF
.,TRBJ2-1,TRBV13,.,15,TGTGCCAGCAGCTTAGGCCTCGAGCAGGGTCGGGAGCAGTTCTTC,CASSLGLEQGREQFF
.,TRBJ1-3,TRBV15,.,15,TGTGCCACCAGCAGAGATAAGCTCTCTGGAAACACCATATATTTT,CATSRDKLSGNTIYF
.,TRBJ2-7,TRBV5-6,.,14,TGTGCCAGCAGCTTATCGGGTTTCTCCTACGAGCAGTACTTC,CASSLSGFSYEQYF
TRBD2,TRBJ2-7,TRBV7-2,.,14,TGTGCCAGCAGCCAGACTAGCGGGAGTTACGAGCAGTACTTC,CASSQTSGSYEQYF
.,TRBJ2-1,TRBV6-6,once,15,TGTGCCAGCAGTTACGAGAGTAGAGGAAACAATGAGCAGTTCTTC,CASSYESRGNNEQFF
.,TRBJ1-4,TRBV5-5,.,16,TGTGCCAGCAGCTTGAGGGCCAGGGGAATAGATGAAAAACTGTTTTTT,CASSLRARGIDEKLFF
.,TRBJ2-1,TRBV29-1,.,12,TGCAGCGTTGACCTACAGCCGATTGGGCAGTTCTTC,CSVDLQPIGQFF